This T cell receptor (beta chain) appears in the sequencing data of a study of tumor and adjacent non-tumor tissue in lung cancer. Study at large: Each sample yielded approximately 4.2 million productive TCRbeta reads on average.

No cell sorting was done before RNA was extracted from the tissue. With respect to this clonotype: Its antigen is undetermined. One junction end does not reproduce the germline sequence, and a read error may be involved.

Three rounds of nested PCR, following a modified ARM-PCR protocol, produced the TCRbeta library. TCRdb ran MiXCR on the multiplex PCR reads and lists one entry per CDR3 protein. The profile shows about 90,000 distinct CDR3 sequences, approximately 57% of them singletons. Study-wide results and caveats: Tumor repertoires had a smaller top 100 clone share than normal lung.

The CDR3 is made up of 12 amino acids. Germline CDR1 is ENHRY and CDR2 is SYGVKD. The chain combines TRBV10-3 with TRBJ2-5, with TRBD1 as a possible D gene (6 bases). Sequencing was carried out using lung tumor tissue. The sequence derives from a man between 65 and 85 years old with non-small cell lung cancer. The CDR3 loop is CAISLQGHAQYF. CDR3 bases: TGTGCTATCAGCCTACAGGGTCATGCCCAGTACTTC.